The present T cell receptor beta chain was sequenced within a study of T-cell reconstitution after alpha-beta-depleted transplantation in children. A library of TCRbeta sequences, prepared with unique molecular identifiers, was generated. TCRdb used MiXCR to reprocess the PCR reads, holding one entry per CDR3 protein. Of a few hundred thousand distinct CDR3 sequences detected, around 16% appear once; the ten largest clones hold around 3.3%. The CDR3 spans 14 residues. Germline V gene data show CDR1 as LNHDA and CDR2 as SQIVND (reference sequence). V shed 6 bases and J shed 4 bases, with 13 bases lying between them.

This receptor was taken from a human donor who donated a stem cell graft to a child with acute lymphoblastic leukemia. This rearrangement joins TRBV19 to TRBJ2-1; tentative D call: TRBD2 (6 bases). The sample here was PBMCs from the stem cell graft donor, taken from the stem cell graft. Here the CDR3 DNA reads TGTGCCAGTAGCGGGACTCTTCAATACAATGAGCAGTTCTTC. It encodes CASSGTLQYNEQFF.